This TCR beta chain was sequenced in a study of blood T cell repertoires in COVID-19. Looking at the study overall: The United States, Italy and Spain were the sources of the acute and convalescent COVID-19 samples. T cells, B-cell-depleted T cells, or PBMCs supplied cDNA or gDNA.

The authors' processing: Estimation of nucleated cell counts relied on the amplification of reference gene primers. Profiled with immunoSEQ multiplex PCR; TCRdb holds only in-frame clones, not every one. Clonal size and the V and J genes are those of that table, whereas D and trimming came from the DNA. The sample has about 200,000 clones, 88% seen once; the top ten hold 1.5% to 2%. Germline CDR1 reads SGHNT; CDR2 reads YENEEA. Trimming cost V 5 bases and J 5 bases, with 21 bases left between them. The CDR3 loop spans 16 amino acids. The sequence derives from a man between 18 and 35 years old with active or convalescent COVID-19. This rearrangement joins TRBV11-3 to TRBJ1-2; D gene uncertain. What was sequenced was peripheral blood. DNA for the CDR3: TGTGCCAGCAGCCAGAAAACAGCCGGGAGGGATTATGGCTACACCTTC. Translating it yields CASSQKTAGRDYGYTF. Full variable domain (outside the CDR3, taken from reference TRBV11-3 and TRBJ1-2): EAGVVQSPRYKIIEKKQPVAFWCNPISGHNTLYWYLQNLGQGPELLIRYENEEAVDDSQLPKDRFSAERLKGVDSTLKIQPAELGDSAVYLCASSQKTAGRDYGYTFGSGTRLTVV.